Below, 31 T cell receptor beta chains from the same sample are listed, as sequenced in a study of PD-1 blockade in classical Hodgkin lymphoma. The data were produced by immunoSEQ multiplex PCR, yet TCRdb's version contains in-frame clones alone and is incomplete. This sample yields approximately 34,000 clones, of which over 65% are seen a single time; roughly 15% belongs to the top ten. In every patient, relapse followed autologous stem cell transplantation, while exposure to brentuximab vedotin differed. The sequences come from peripheral blood mononuclear cells (PBMCs), collected before the second cycle of nivolumab. The source of these receptors is a human donor with classical Hodgkin lymphoma.

This clone has a single count. The chain combines TRBV6-1 with TRBJ1-2, with D possibly TRBD1 on 5 matching bases. Trimming removed 1 base at V and 0 bases at J, with 9 bases between. This CDR3 contains 15 residues. Germline assignment: CDR1 MNHNS and CDR2 SASEGT. The CDR3 DNA is TGTGCCAGCAGTGAAGGGGGCTCCGCTAACTATGGCTACACCTTC. Protein: CASSEGGSANYGYTF.

The chain recombines TRBV6-6 with TRBJ2-1; tentative D call: TRBD2 (5 bases). CDR1 is MNHNY and CDR2 is SVGAGI in the germline V gene (reference sequence). The V end lost 6 bases, the J end lost 4 bases, and 13 bases lay between the germline ends. CDR3 length equals 14 residues. Here the CDR3 reads CASSPGREYNEQFF. The DNA for the CDR3 is TGTGCCAGCAGCCCCGGTCGGGAATACAATGAGCAGTTCTTC.

This clone is a singleton in its sample. V is TRBV11-2 and J is TRBJ2-2, with D possibly being TRBD1 or TRBD2 (5 bases each). V was clipped by 1 base and J by 1 base, with 13 bases between them. Germline CDR1 reads SGHAT; CDR2 reads FQNNGV. This CDR3 region has 17 residues. This CDR3 reads CASSLGPSGRNTGELFF. The CDR3 DNA sequence: TGTGCCAGCAGCTTAGGGCCGTCGGGACGGAACACCGGGGAGCTGTTTTTT.

The chain carries TRBV7-3 and TRBJ2-1; 9 bases fit TRBD2. Germline CDR1 and CDR2: SGHTA and FQGTGA. This CDR3 contains 15 residues. V gave up 5 bases and J gave up 4 bases; unmatched junction bases: 6. DNA for the CDR3: TGTGCCAGCAGCCAATTAGCGGGGGAATACAATGAGCAGTTCTTC. Its translation: CASSQLAGEYNEQFF.

The sample holds a few counts of this clone. The chain joins TRBV7-8 to TRBJ1-5, with D possibly TRBD1 on 5 matching bases. In germline, CDR1 is SGHVS, CDR2 FQNEAQ. This CDR3 is built from 14 residues. Trimming took 1 base from V and 11 from J, leaving 15 bases between them. The CDR3 is CASSLGGGMQAQHF. The CDR3 bases are TGTGCCAGCAGCTTAGGGGGGGGGATGCAGGCCCAGCATTTT.

The genes are TRBV5-4 and TRBJ2-3, with D possibly matching TRBD2 (5 bases). V lost 5 bases and J 2 bases, leaving 15 bases between the germline ends. Looked up from germline, CDR1 is SGHNT and CDR2 is YYREEE (reference sequence). This CDR3 region has 15 residues. CDR3 in DNA: TGTGCCAGCAGGGAGGATCAAGCTGCCACAGATACGCAGTATTTT. Translated, it gives CASREDQAATDTQYF.

The rearrangement joins TRBV10-1 to TRBJ2-3; D ambiguous. Trimming stripped 4 bases from V and 5 bases from J, with 10 bases between. This CDR3 has 13 residues. The germline V gene encodes CDR1 WNHNN and CDR2 SYGVQD (reference sequence). CDR3 loop: CASSAQVGDTQYF. CDR3 coding DNA: TGCGCCAGCAGTGCCCAGGTGGGAGATACGCAGTATTTT.

Here the CDR3 reads CASSDRVHETQYF. The CDR3 nucleotides are TGTGCCAGTAGTGACAGGGTTCACGAGACCCAGTACTTC. The chain joins TRBV19 to TRBJ2-5; 7 positions match TRBD1. Germline V gives CDR1 LNHDA, CDR2 SQIVND (reference sequence). Trimming removed 5 bases from V and 5 bases from J; junction bases left unmatched: 5. This CDR3 spans 13 amino acids.

The chain carries TRBV4-2 and TRBJ2-5, with D perhaps TRBD1 (5 bases). The length of the CDR3 is 15 residues. Germline CDR1 LGHNA, CDR2 YNFKEQ. Trimming shortened V by 0 bases and J by 4 bases, and 12 bases separated the two germline ends. The CDR3 DNA sequence: TGTGCCAGCAGCCAAGACCGACAGTTCATAGAGACCCAGTACTTC. It codes for CASSQDRQFIETQYF.

The V gene is TRBV30, the J gene TRBJ1-1; the D gene is possibly TRBD1 (5 bases). Germline-derived CDR1 and CDR2 are GTSNPN and SVGIG (reference sequence). Trimming took 5 bases from V and 2 from J, leaving 15 bases between them. This CDR3 is built from 14 residues. The CDR3 loop is CAWLTQETNTEAFF. For the CDR3, the DNA is TGTGCCTGGCTAACACAGGAGACTAACACTGAAGCTTTCTTT.

V usage is TRBV6-5 and J usage is TRBJ2-3, with 10 positions matching TRBD2. The CDR3 is 15 residues long. Per germline, CDR1 MNHEY and CDR2 SVGAGI. Germline trimming cut 6 bases from V and 4 bases from J; bases unmatched to any gene: 7. The CDR3 nucleotides are TGTGCCAGCAGAAAGAGCGGGGGGGCGGCAGATACGCAGTATTTT. Encoded protein: CASRKSGGAADTQYF.

This clone was counted between two and nine times. The junction and the germline gene differ at one end; a read error may be behind it. The rearrangement links TRBV7-6 to TRBJ2-3; TRBD2 matches 11 bases. Germline CDR1 is SGHVS and CDR2 is FNYEAQ. This CDR3 region has 14 residues. The CDR3 protein is CASSLAGGGDTQYF. CDR3 sequence (DNA): TGTGCCAGCAGCCTAGCGGGGGGTGGAGATACGCAGTATTTT.

In its sample, this clone was seen once. The chain joins TRBV6-5 to TRBJ2-2; 7 nucleotides agree with TRBD2. The V gene's germline CDR1 is MNHEY and CDR2 SVGAGI. The CDR3 is 14 amino acids. J was trimmed by 3 bases and V by 8 bases; bases with no gene match: 6. The CDR3 region has the DNA TGTGCCAGCCAGAGACTAGCCTACACCGGGGAGCTGTTTTTT. Its protein product is CASQRLAYTGELFF.

CDR3 residues: CAWSREVGNTEAFF. The CDR3 DNA sequence: TGTGCCTGGAGCCGGGAGGTGGGGAACACTGAAGCTTTCTTT. The chain is built from TRBV30 and TRBJ1-1; D is undetermined. V was clipped by 3 bases and J by 1 base, with 12 bases between them. The CDR3 extends over 14 amino acids. CDR1 is GTSNPN, CDR2 SVGIG, per germline (reference sequence).

This clone has only a few counts. The chain's CDR3 is CASRQGAYEQYF. The CDR3 nucleotides are TGTGCCTCGAGACAGGGGGCCTACGAGCAGTACTTC. This chain joins TRBV10-3 and TRBJ2-7, with 9 nucleotides matching TRBD1. The CDR3 is 12 residues long. The germline V gene has CDR1 ENHRY and CDR2 SYGVKD. V gave up 11 bases and J gave up 2 bases; unmatched junction bases: 4.

The chain employs TRBV6-6 and TRBJ2-7; TRBD2 is a possible D gene (6 bases). The germline V gene encodes CDR1 MNHNY and CDR2 SVGAGI (reference sequence). The CDR3 is 12 residues long. V lost 8 bases and J 4 bases, leaving 12 bases between the germline ends. CDR3 sequence (DNA): TGTGCCAGCCAAACGGGGGATTACGAGCAGTACTTC. Its protein is CASQTGDYEQYF.

The chain carries TRBV2 and TRBJ2-2; D perhaps matches TRBD2 (6 bases). The germline CDR1 and CDR2 sequences are SNHLY and FYNNEI. Trimming took off 2 bases at V and 6 bases at J, with 10 bases between the two ends. The CDR3 is 14 amino acids. The CDR3 sequence is CASSERDLSGELFF. CDR3 nucleotide sequence: TGTGCCAGCAGTGAACGGGACTTGTCCGGGGAGCTGTTTTTT. The variable domain in full, with the rest retrieved from reference TRBV2 and TRBJ2-2, is EPEVTQTPSHQVTQMGQEVILRCVPISNHLYFYWYRQILGQKVEFLVSFYNNEISEKSEIFDDQFSVERPDGSNFTLKIRSTKLEDSAMYFCASSERDLSGELFFGEGSRLTVL.

J is TRBJ2-7 and V is TRBV5-1, with a tentative D call TRBD2 (5 bases). V was cut by 4 bases and J by 6 bases, with 17 bases left in between. Per the germline V gene, CDR1 is SGHRS and CDR2 is YFSETQ. This CDR3 has 14 amino acids. The CDR3 here is CASSPRAPRSEQYF. The CDR3 bases are TGCGCCAGCAGCCCGAGGGCTCCCCGCTCCGAGCAGTACTTC.

The gene calls are TRBV18 and TRBJ2-1; possibly TRBD2 for D (5 bases). The CDR3 covers 16 residues. The germline gives CDR1 KGHSH, CDR2 LQKENI. Trimming left V 5 bases short and J 0 bases short, with 14 bases between. The DNA of the CDR3 is TGTGCCAGCTCATTCCTAAGCGGCAGCTCCTACAATGAGCAGTTCTTC. Translated: CASSFLSGSSYNEQFF.

The gene calls are TRBV5-6 and TRBJ2-7; D gene ambiguous. The CDR3 runs 11 residues. Trimming pared 4 bases from V and 4 bases from J, leaving 6 bases between. Germline CDR1 reads SGHDT; CDR2 reads YYEEEE. The chain's CDR3 is CASSGVYEQYF. CDR3 nucleotide sequence: TGTGCCAGCAGCGGAGTTTACGAGCAGTACTTC.

The chain is built from TRBV5-1 and TRBJ2-7; no reliable D call. The V end was cut by 4 bases, the J end by 2 bases, with 10 bases between. The CDR3 contains 13 residues. The germline V gene has CDR1 SGHRS and CDR2 YFSETQ. CDR3 in DNA: TGCGCCAGCAGCGACGCGGACGCCTACGAGCAGTACTTC. This encodes CASSDADAYEQYF.

This clone was counted a single time. The J gene is TRBJ2-1, the V gene TRBV29-1; 11 bases map to TRBD2. The CDR3 has 16 residues. V was pared by 5 bases and J by 6 bases, with 12 bases of the junction left unmatched. CDR1 is SQVTM, CDR2 ANQGSEA, per germline. Here the CDR3 DNA reads TGCAGCGTTCCCATTTTAGCGGGGGGGCCGGGCAATGAGCAGTTCTTC. As protein: CSVPILAGGPGNEQFF.

The V call is TRBV6-1, the J call TRBJ1-4; perhaps TRBD1 as D (5 bases). Germline V gene data show CDR1 as MNHNS and CDR2 as SASEGT. The V gene lost 0 bases and the J gene lost 10 bases, with 12 bases spanning the gap. This CDR3 has 14 amino acids. The CDR3 spells CASSEAGAGRKLFF. DNA for the CDR3: TGTGCCAGCAGTGAAGCAGGGGCAGGGCGAAAACTGTTTTTT.

This clone was detected only once. V and J are TRBV11-1 and TRBJ2-3; TRBD1 agrees at 9 bases. Germline CDR1 is SGHAT and CDR2 is FQDESV (reference sequence). The V segment lost 5 bases and the J segment 14 bases; nucleotides outside the gene matches: 5. The length of the CDR3 is 11 residues. CDR3 DNA sequence: TGTGCCAGCAGCCAGGGGACAGGGATGTATTTT. It specifies CASSQGTGMYF.

Only a few counts were recorded for this clone. The genes are TRBV10-3 and TRBJ2-7, with 7 bases that match TRBD1. The germline CDR1 and CDR2 sequences are ENHRY and SYGVKD. V gave up 4 bases and J gave up 5 bases; unmatched junction bases: 8. The CDR3 runs to 14 residues. The CDR3, as DNA: TGTGCCATCAGTGGGGACAGTGGAAGGGACGAGCAGTACTTC. Translation: CAISGDSGRDEQYF.

The chain links TRBV6-1 to TRBJ2-7; TRBD2 aligns across 12 bases. The CDR3 consists of 15 residues. Germline values: CDR1 MNHNS, CDR2 SASEGT. V gave up 6 bases and J gave up 3 bases; unmatched junction bases: 6. The CDR3 sequence is CASSNRLAGDYEQYF. CDR3 nucleotide sequence: TGTGCCAGCAGCAACCGACTAGCGGGGGACTACGAGCAGTACTTC.

The rearrangement links TRBV5-1 to TRBJ2-1; 8 positions agree with TRBD1. The ends lost 3 bases at V and 6 bases at J; junction bases unmatched: 5. Germline V gives CDR1 SGHRS, CDR2 YFSETQ. The CDR3 is 14 residues long. The DNA for the CDR3 is TGCGCCAGCAGCTGGACAGGGAATACCAATGAGCAGTTCTTC. It specifies CASSWTGNTNEQFF.

This rearrangement joins TRBV11-2 to TRBJ2-3; TRBD2 aligns across 11 bases. Germline loops: CDR1 SGHAT, CDR2 FQNNGV. V shed 6 bases and J 1 base; nucleotides not matched to a gene: 3. The CDR3 spans 15 residues. In nucleotides, the CDR3 is TGTGCCAGCAGTCTAGCGGGGGGACGCACAGATACGCAGTATTTT. Translation: CASSLAGGRTDTQYF.

This clone was seen a single time. The gene calls are TRBV5-1 and TRBJ1-3; no definite D call. The CDR3 is 17 residues long. Germline V CDR1 and CDR2: SGHRS, YFSETQ. Trimming removed 1 base at V and 1 base at J, with 15 bases between. CDR3 amino acids: CASSLTGALGSGNTIYF. The CDR3, as DNA: TGCGCCAGCAGCTTGACCGGTGCGTTGGGGTCTGGAAACACCATATATTTT.

The rearrangement joins TRBV5-1 to TRBJ2-7; perhaps TRBD2 as D (5 bases). This CDR3 comprises 12 residues. Trimming left V 5 bases short and J 7 bases short, with 13 bases between. Germline V gene data show CDR1 as SGHRS and CDR2 as YFSETQ. The CDR3 bases are TGCGCCAGCAGTGGGATGTCGGGGGAGCAGTACTTC. It specifies CASSGMSGEQYF. Using reference TRBV5-1 and TRBJ2-7 for the parts outside the CDR3, the full variable domain is KAGVTQTPRYLIKTRGQQVTLSCSPISGHRSVSWYQQTPGQGLQFLFEYFSETQRNKGNFPGRFSGRQFSNSRSEMNVSTLELGDSALYLCASSGMSGEQYFGPGTRLTVT.

The rearrangement links TRBV5-1 to TRBJ2-3; D tentatively reads TRBD1 or TRBD2 (6 bases each). Trimming removed 7 bases from V and 2 bases from J, with 14 bases in between. CDR1 and CDR2 from the germline V gene are SGHRS and YFSETQ. The CDR3 runs 14 residues. DNA for the CDR3: TGCGCCAGCTCCACCGGGGGCACCACAGATACGCAGTATTTT. It yields the protein CASSTGGTTDTQYF. Looking up the rest from reference TRBV5-1 and TRBJ2-3 gives the full variable domain: KAGVTQTPRYLIKTRGQQVTLSCSPISGHRSVSWYQQTPGQGLQFLFEYFSETQRNKGNFPGRFSGRQFSNSRSEMNVSTLELGDSALYLCASSTGGTTDTQYFGPGTRLTVL.